These T cell receptor beta chains were read from a single sample in a study of long-term antiretroviral therapy in people with HIV. Assay used: immunoSEQ multiplex PCR; TCRdb lists only in-frame clones, some missing. Of 20,000 to 25,000 clones in the sample, 70% to 90% are singletons; the top ten hold about 4%. Sequences were derived from unsorted PBMCs, sampled 2.3 years after starting antiretroviral therapy. These receptors came from a man between 60 and 70 years old with HIV. The CDR3 runs from the conserved cysteine through the conserved F or W. D genes are given only for firm matches. For some rows the clone size is stated as once, few or many, or as a class when expanded; others skip it.

D gene: TRBD2
J gene: TRBJ2-1
V gene: TRBV6-1
clone size: .
CDR3 protein: CASSSGKYNEQFF
CDR3 DNA: TGTGCCAGCAGTAGCGGGAAATACAATGAGCAGTTCTTC

D gene: TRBD2
J gene: TRBJ2-7
V gene: TRBV7-2
clone size: .
CDR3 protein: CASSPPPRGGVYEQYF
CDR3 DNA: TGTGCCAGCAGCCCACCGCCCCGCGGGGGGGTCTACGAGCAGTACTTC

D gene: TRBD1
J gene: TRBJ2-7
V gene: TRBV2
clone size: .
CDR3 protein: CASSPGTGEGEQYF
CDR3 DNA: TGTGCCAGCAGTCCCGGGACAGGGGAAGGCGAGCAGTACTTC

D gene: TRBD1
J gene: TRBJ1-5
V gene: TRBV5-1
clone size: .
CDR3 protein: CASSPGTGGWGGGQPQHF
CDR3 DNA: TGCGCCAGCAGCCCCGGGACAGGGGGATGGGGAGGGGGTCAGCCCCAGCATTTT

D gene: .
J gene: TRBJ2-5
V gene: TRBV28
clone size: once
CDR3 protein: CASSSNMYQETQYF
CDR3 DNA: TGTGCCAGCAGTTCGAATATGTACCAAGAGACCCAGTACTTC

D gene: .
J gene: TRBJ1-2
V gene: TRBV4-2
clone size: .
CDR3 protein: CASSQDPLLDGYTF
CDR3 DNA: TGTGCCAGCAGCCAAGACCCTCTCCTAGATGGCTACACCTTC

D gene: .
J gene: TRBJ1-3
V gene: TRBV5-4
clone size: .
CDR3 protein: CASFVGGFSGNTIYF
CDR3 DNA: TGTGCCAGCTTCGTGGGGGGCTTCTCTGGAAACACCATATATTTT

D gene: .
J gene: TRBJ1-2
V gene: TRBV5-3
clone size: .
CDR3 protein: CARSQSCYGYTF
CDR3 DNA: TGTGCCAGAAGCCAAAGTTGTTATGGCTACACCTTC

D gene: TRBD2
J gene: TRBJ2-3
V gene: TRBV18
clone size: .
CDR3 protein: CAREGGATDTQYF
CDR3 DNA: TGTGCCAGGGAGGGAGGGGCCACAGATACGCAGTATTTT

D gene: TRBD1
J gene: TRBJ1-4
V gene: TRBV10-3
clone size: .
CDR3 protein: CAISRYNRGMDEKLFF
CDR3 DNA: TGTGCCATCAGCCGGTATAACAGGGGGATGGACGAAAAACTGTTTTTT

D gene: TRBD1
J gene: TRBJ2-3
V gene: TRBV29-1
clone size: .
CDR3 protein: CSVELSGQPTDTQYF
CDR3 DNA: TGCAGCGTTGAATTGTCGGGACAGCCCACAGATACGCAGTATTTT

D gene: .
J gene: TRBJ2-6
V gene: TRBV7-9
clone size: .
CDR3 protein: CASSVGANVLTF
CDR3 DNA: TGTGCCAGCAGTGTTGGGGCCAACGTCCTGACTTTC

D gene: .
J gene: TRBJ2-1
V gene: TRBV5-6
clone size: .
CDR3 protein: CASSSVAGSVLQFF
CDR3 DNA: TGTGCCAGCAGCTCGGTGGCAGGGTCCGTTTTACAGTTCTTC

D gene: TRBD2
J gene: TRBJ2-5
V gene: TRBV5-1
clone size: .
CDR3 protein: CASSLAAVAGQETQYF
CDR3 DNA: TGCGCCAGCAGCTTGGCCGCGGTAGCGGGACAAGAGACCCAGTACTTC

D gene: TRBD1
J gene: TRBJ2-7
V gene: TRBV18
clone size: .
CDR3 protein: CASSPDRGVYEQYF
CDR3 DNA: TGTGCCAGCTCTCCGGACAGGGGTGTTTACGAGCAGTACTTC

D gene: .
J gene: TRBJ1-1
V gene: TRBV5-1
clone size: .
CDR3 protein: CASSLLGTAVGAEAFF
CDR3 DNA: TGCGCCAGCAGCTTGCTTGGCACAGCCGTCGGCGCTGAAGCTTTCTTT